Below, one T cell receptor (beta chain) is given with its context. No antigen is known for it. The sample originates from a study of cytomegalovirus exposure and HLA in healthy donors. Findings of the study overall: Cytomegalovirus status, reportedly, was diagnosed with high specificity and sensitivity by the classifier. Evidence from a later analysis indicated that most CMV-associated TCR beta chains looked HLA-restricted.

PCR primers comprised 60 Vbeta and 13 Jbeta primers. The assay was immunoSEQ multiplex PCR, and TCRdb's table has in-frame clones only and misses some. The repertoire includes hundreds of thousands of clones, around four fifths of them detected once, and 0.71% sits in the top ten. This CDR3 spans 16 amino acids. CDR1 is SEHNR and CDR2 is FQNEAQ in the germline V gene (reference sequence). Deletions cut 0 bases from V and 5 bases from J, with 14 bases between. The TCR was taken from a boy aged 2 to 10 in good health and CMV-seronegative. Input material: PBMCs. The chain links TRBV7-9 to TRBJ2-1, with D possibly being TRBD1 (7 bases). CDR3 DNA sequence: TGTGCCAGCAGCTTAGCGGGAGGACAGGCAGACAATGAGCAGTTCTTC. Its protein is CASSLAGGQADNEQFF.